These 2 T cell receptor beta chains share one sample of origin, sequenced in a study of blood T cell repertoires in COVID-19. Using immunoSEQ multiplex PCR, the repertoire was profiled, and TCRdb retains in-frame clones only, with some absent. The sample records a few hundred thousand clones, about 91% being singletons. The sample taken for sequencing was peripheral blood. These receptors were obtained from a woman aged 45-60 years with COVID-19, enrolled during active disease.

The chain employs TRBV19 and TRBJ2-6, with a possible D match to TRBD1 (6 bases). This CDR3 is built from 16 residues. The germline V gene has CDR1 LNHDA and CDR2 SQIVND (reference sequence). V was trimmed by 7 bases and J by 0 bases, leaving 13 bases between them. CDR3 sequence: CASTPGVLSGANVLTF. CDR3 in DNA: TGTGCCAGTACGCCAGGGGTCCTCTCTGGGGCCAACGTCCTGACTTTC. The entire variable domain, with the rest obtained from reference TRBV19 and TRBJ2-6, is as follows: DGGITQSPKYLFRKEGQNVTLSCEQNLNHDAMYWYRQDPGQGLRLIYYSQIVNDFQKGDIAEGYSVSREKKESFPLTVTSAQKNPTAFYLCASTPGVLSGANVLTFGAGSRLTVL.

This chain connects TRBV4-2 to TRBJ2-3; 7 bases are a match to TRBD2. This CDR3 is 16 amino acids long. In germline, CDR1 is LGHNA, CDR2 YNFKEQ. V was clipped by 4 bases and J by 2 bases; unmatched bases: 9. Here the CDR3 DNA reads TGTGCCAGCAGCCTGAGCGGGGTGAGCCACACAGATACGCAGTATTTT. Protein sequence: CASSLSGVSHTDTQYF.